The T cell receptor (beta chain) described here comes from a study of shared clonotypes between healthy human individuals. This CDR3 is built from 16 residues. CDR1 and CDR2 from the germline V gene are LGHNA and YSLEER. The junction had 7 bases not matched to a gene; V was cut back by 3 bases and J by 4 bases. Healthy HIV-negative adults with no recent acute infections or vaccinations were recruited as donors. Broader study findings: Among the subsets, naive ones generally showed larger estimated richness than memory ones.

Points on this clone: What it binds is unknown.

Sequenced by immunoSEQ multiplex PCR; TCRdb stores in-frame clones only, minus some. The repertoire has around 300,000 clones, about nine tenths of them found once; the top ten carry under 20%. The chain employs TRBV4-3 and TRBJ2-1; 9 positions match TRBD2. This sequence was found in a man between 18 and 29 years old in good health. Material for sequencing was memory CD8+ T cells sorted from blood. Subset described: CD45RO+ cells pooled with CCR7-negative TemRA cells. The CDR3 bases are TGCGCCAGCAGCCATACTAGCGGGTTTCAATACAATGAGCAGTTCTTC. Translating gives CASSHTSGFQYNEQFF.